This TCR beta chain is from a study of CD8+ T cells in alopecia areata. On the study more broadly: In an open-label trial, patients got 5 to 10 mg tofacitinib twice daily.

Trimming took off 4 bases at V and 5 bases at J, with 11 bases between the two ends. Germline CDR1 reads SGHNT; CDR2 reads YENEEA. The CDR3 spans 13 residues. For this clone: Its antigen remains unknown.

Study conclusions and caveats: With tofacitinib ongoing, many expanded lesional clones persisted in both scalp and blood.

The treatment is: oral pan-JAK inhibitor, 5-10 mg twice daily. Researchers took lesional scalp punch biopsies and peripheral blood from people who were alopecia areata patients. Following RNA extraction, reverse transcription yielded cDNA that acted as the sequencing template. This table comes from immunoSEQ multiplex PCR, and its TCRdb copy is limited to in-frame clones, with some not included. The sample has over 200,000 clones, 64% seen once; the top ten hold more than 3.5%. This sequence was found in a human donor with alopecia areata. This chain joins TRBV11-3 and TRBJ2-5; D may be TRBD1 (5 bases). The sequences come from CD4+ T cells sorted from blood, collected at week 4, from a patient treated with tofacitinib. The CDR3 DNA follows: TGTGCCAGCAGCTCTCAGGGCTGGGAGACCCAGTACTTC. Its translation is CASSSQGWETQYF.